Given below is one T cell receptor beta chain in context. Its antigen is undetermined. This record belongs to a study of shared clonotypes between healthy human individuals. Points from the study as a whole: Exclusively blood specimens were collected; tissue repertoires likely differ. The generation probabilities recorded for non-shared clonotypes fell below those of clonotypes shared by all four donors. As a rule, naive subsets had a larger estimated richness than memory subsets.

The CD4+ fraction was divided into a CD45RA+ naive subset and a CD45RA-negative memory subset. Some clones are missing from TCRdb's copy, which holds only in-frame ones; the method was immunoSEQ multiplex PCR. The data show about 1.1 million clones, with roughly 74% seen just once and around 0.47% held by the top ten. This CDR3 spans 16 amino acids. Trimming took off 1 base at V and 4 bases at J, with 14 bases between the two ends. The germline gives CDR1 SEHNR, CDR2 FQNEAQ (reference sequence). Sequencing was done on a sample of memory CD4+ T cells from PBMCs. Regarding subset: CD45RA-negative fraction. The receptor was derived from a man younger than 35 in good health. Some clones in this sample may be carry-over from other donors' samples. The V and J genes are TRBV7-9 and TRBJ2-1, with D uncertain. Written as DNA, the CDR3 is TGTGCCAGCAGCTTAGGTATCCCGACTTATTACAATGAGCAGTTCTTC. Translation gives CASSLGIPTYYNEQFF.